Listed here are 21 T cell receptor beta chains from one sample, sequenced in a study of shared clonotypes between healthy human individuals (dated by TCRdb to about 2020). Library prep was done by the immunoSEQ multiplex PCR assay. This immuneACCESS table, as held by TCRdb, lists in-frame sequences with V and J called but not all clones. Of the missing ones, under half trace to an unresolved V gene in checked studies; the others have no known cause. The sample has about 820,000 clones on record, about 92% of them singletons. The leading ten clones occupy nearly 25% of the sample. CD8 naive samples were obtained by positive selection for CCR7 among CD45RO-negative cells, yielding a CD45RA+CCR7+ population from which TemRA cells were excluded. Sequenced input: naive CD8+ T cells sorted from blood. The cell subset or site label for this specimen denotes: CD45RA+CCR7+. The source of these receptors is a man between 25 and 39 years old in good health.

The chain recombines TRBV7-9 with TRBJ2-5, with TRBD1 matching over 8 bases. Trimming removed 5 bases from V and 2 bases from J; junction bases left unmatched: 10. This CDR3 has 16 amino acids. CDR1 and CDR2 from the germline V gene are SEHNR and FQNEAQ (reference sequence). The CDR3 bases are TGTGCCAGCAGCACACGAGAGGACAGGGCACAAGAGACCCAGTACTTC. Translated: CASSTREDRAQETQYF.

The chain recombines TRBV7-9 with TRBJ2-4; D is uncertain. With 5 bases removed from V and 0 bases from J, the gap between germline ends came to 8 bases. Germline values: CDR1 SEHNR, CDR2 FQNEAQ (reference sequence). The CDR3 length is 14 residues. The CDR3 DNA follows: TGTGCCAGCAGCCCGAACCTAGCCAAAAACATTCAGTACTTC. Encoded protein: CASSPNLAKNIQYF.

The chain has TRBV6-1 and TRBJ1-2; possibly TRBD1 for D (5 bases). Germline V gene data show CDR1 as MNHNS and CDR2 as SASEGT. V dropped 3 bases and J dropped 4 bases, with 12 bases sitting between them. This CDR3 is 14 amino acids long. CDR3 protein: CASSEWGAGYGYTF. The DNA for the CDR3 is TGTGCCAGCAGTGAGTGGGGCGCGGGCTATGGCTACACCTTC.

The CDR3 coding sequence is TGTGCCAGCAGTTTAGCGGGAGGAGGAGATGTGTCCTACAATGAGCAGTTCTTC. It codes for CASSLAGGGDVSYNEQFF. This chain connects TRBV27 to TRBJ2-1; 8 bases are shared with TRBD2. Trimming at V came to 2 bases and at J to 1 base, leaving 10 bases not matched to a gene. The CDR3 covers 18 residues. Germline CDR1 is MNHEY and CDR2 is SMNVEV (reference sequence).

The chain couples TRBV7-9 to TRBJ1-1; possible D gene TRBD1, 6 bases. Trimming shortened V by 1 base and J by 9 bases, and 21 bases separated the two germline ends. Germline-derived CDR1 and CDR2 are SEHNR and FQNEAQ (reference sequence). The CDR3 is made up of 16 amino acids. CDR3 in amino acids: CASSLGDIGQTLKAFF. Written as DNA, the CDR3 is TGTGCCAGCAGCTTAGGAGATATAGGACAGACGTTAAAAGCTTTCTTT.

This rearrangement joins TRBV7-9 to TRBJ1-5, with 11 bases lining up with TRBD1. Germline CDR1 and CDR2: SEHNR and FQNEAQ (reference sequence). V dropped 5 bases and J dropped 6; count of bases not matched to a gene: 15. This CDR3 has 18 amino acids. The CDR3 sequence: CASSPGPGGGTGGQPQHF. In DNA form, the CDR3 reads TGTGCCAGCAGCCCCGGCCCGGGGGGTGGGACAGGGGGTCAGCCCCAGCATTTT. The full variable domain, in which reference TRBV7-9 and TRBJ1-5 provide the parts outside the CDR3, is DTGVSQNPRHKITKRGQNVTFRCDPISEHNRLYWYRQTLGQGPEFLTYFQNEAQLEKSRLLSDRFSAERPKGSFSTLEIQRTEQGDSAMYLCASSPGPGGGTGGQPQHFGDGTRLSIL.

CDR3 sequence (DNA): TGTGCCAGTAGTGAACTATCGGACAGGGGCGATGGCTACACCTTC. Its protein product is CASSELSDRGDGYTF. This rearrangement joins TRBV19 to TRBJ1-2, with TRBD1 matching over 9 bases. Germline CDR1 LNHDA, CDR2 SQIVND (reference sequence). CDR3 length equals 15 residues. Trimming cost V 5 bases and J 6 bases; bases outside gene matches: 10.

This chain connects TRBV9 to TRBJ2-5; 7 nucleotides align to TRBD1. Germline CDR1 and CDR2: SGDLS and YYNGEE. V dropped 3 bases and J dropped 5; count of bases not matched to a gene: 4. This CDR3 contains 13 residues. CDR3 protein: CASSARGLETQYF. The CDR3 coding sequence is TGTGCCAGCAGCGCAAGGGGGCTCGAGACCCAGTACTTC.

The rearrangement uses TRBV2 and TRBJ2-5; 10 nucleotides agree with TRBD2. Germline values: CDR1 SNHLY, CDR2 FYNNEI. This CDR3 has 18 residues. J was trimmed by 4 bases and V by 7 bases; bases with no gene match: 18. CDR3 DNA: TGTGCCAGCATGTTCGGCCACCCGTCGAGCGGGAGGGTAGAGACCCAGTACTTC. Protein sequence: CASMFGHPSSGRVETQYF. Supplemented by reference TRBV2 and TRBJ2-5, the full variable domain reads EPEVTQTPSHQVTQMGQEVILRCVPISNHLYFYWYRQILGQKVEFLVSFYNNEISEKSEIFDDQFSVERPDGSNFTLKIRSTKLEDSAMYFCASMFGHPSSGRVETQYFGPGTRLLVL.

This clone was observed once. The genes are TRBV1 and TRBJ2-5. TRBV1 is shown as a pseudogene. The CDR3 covers 20 residues. CDR3 loop: CTSSSRGLAVLLNWGWTQYF. For the CDR3, the DNA is TGCACCAGCAGCTCCAGAGGCCTAGCCGTTCTTCTAAATTGGGGCTGGACCCAGTACTTC.

The V call is TRBV5-1, the J call TRBJ2-7; the D gene is possibly TRBD1 (5 bases). Per the germline V gene, CDR1 is SGHRS and CDR2 is YFSETQ. Trimming pared 4 bases from V and 0 bases from J, leaving 17 bases between. This CDR3 region has 16 residues. The CDR3 DNA reads TGCGCCAGCAGCCAAGGGGCAAGGTCTTTCTCCTACGAGCAGTACTTC. Amino acids: CASSQGARSFSYEQYF.

The J gene is TRBJ2-7, the V gene TRBV10-3; no definite D call. Germline-derived CDR1 and CDR2 are ENHRY and SYGVKD. The V gene lost 8 bases and the J gene lost 0 bases, with 17 bases spanning the gap. The length of the CDR3 is 15 residues. The CDR3 DNA sequence: TGTGCCATCGCGGATGCAGGCTTATTCTCCTACGAGCAGTACTTC. Protein: CAIADAGLFSYEQYF.

The chain employs TRBV5-6 and TRBJ2-7, with D possibly matching TRBD1 (6 bases). The CDR3 runs to 14 residues. CDR1 SGHDT and CDR2 YYEEEE come from the germline V gene. V was shortened by 4 bases and J by 1 base, with 12 bases between the two germline ends. The CDR3 DNA follows: TGTGCCAGCAGCCTAGGACAGAGTTCCTACGAGCAGTACTTC. Translating gives CASSLGQSSYEQYF.

V usage is TRBV19 and J usage is TRBJ1-5, with 8 bases matching TRBD1. With 3 bases clipped from V and 5 bases from J, the junction kept 12 bases outside the gene matches. The germline V gene has CDR1 LNHDA and CDR2 SQIVND (reference sequence). The CDR3 runs 17 residues. CDR3 nucleotide sequence: TGTGCCAGTAGTATCGGACAGGGAATAAGGGGGCATCAGCCCCAGCATTTT. It codes for CASSIGQGIRGHQPQHF.

J is TRBJ2-2 and V is TRBV5-6; no definite D call. Between the trimmed V and J ends, which lost 4 bases and 4 bases, there was a span of 5 bases. Germline V gene sequence: CDR1 SGHDT, CDR2 YYEEEE. The CDR3 contains 12 residues. The DNA of the CDR3 is TGTGCCAGCAGCCAGATCACCGGGGAGCTGTTTTTT. This sequence encodes CASSQITGELFF.

The chain joins TRBV14 to TRBJ2-5; 12 nucleotides line up with TRBD1. CDR1 is SGHDN, CDR2 FVKESK, per germline. V dropped 5 bases and J dropped 2; count of bases not matched to a gene: 3. CDR3 length equals 15 residues. CDR3 DNA sequence: TGTGCCAGCAGCGGGGACAGGGGGCGGCAAGAGACCCAGTACTTC. It is translated as CASSGDRGRQETQYF.

The genes are TRBV6-4 and TRBJ2-1; 7 nucleotides match TRBD1. There are 13 residues in the CDR3. Germline CDR1 and CDR2: MRHNA and SNTAGT. V dropped 5 bases and J dropped 7; count of bases not matched to a gene: 5. The CDR3: CASSPGQQNEQFF. CDR3 sequence (DNA): TGTGCCAGCAGTCCGGGACAGCAAAATGAGCAGTTCTTC.

The chain recombines TRBV2 with TRBJ2-3, with D perhaps being TRBD1 or TRBD2 (5 bases each). CDR1 SNHLY and CDR2 FYNNEI come from the germline V gene. The germline V and J ends were trimmed by 5 bases and 2 bases, with 14 bases remaining between them. The CDR3 has 15 residues. The DNA of the CDR3 is TGTGCCAGCAGTTTTGGGACGTCCAACACAGATACGCAGTATTTT. Translating it yields CASSFGTSNTDTQYF.

The chain couples TRBV6-4 to TRBJ2-7, with D perhaps matching TRBD1 (6 bases). V dropped 8 bases and J dropped 5 bases, with 28 bases sitting between them. The CDR3 totals 17 residues. Germline V gene lookup returns CDR1 MRHNA and CDR2 SNTAGT. The CDR3, as DNA: TGTGCCAGCGCCGGAGCGCCTAGAGGGACACCTTCTCACGAGCAGTACTTC. It codes for CASAGAPRGTPSHEQYF.

The J gene is TRBJ1-5, the V gene TRBV27; 7 bases line up with TRBD1. V shed 3 bases, J shed 0 bases, and the junction held 2 bases outside the gene matches. Germline V CDR1 and CDR2: MNHEY, SMNVEV (reference sequence). The CDR3 totals 15 residues. In nucleotides, the CDR3 is TGTGCCAGCAGTTTTCGGGACAGTAGCAATCAGCCCCAGCATTTT. As protein: CASSFRDSSNQPQHF.

The chain uses TRBV28 and TRBJ2-7; D might be TRBD2 (6 bases). There are 14 residues in the CDR3. Trimming took off 4 bases at V and 0 bases at J, with 10 bases between the two ends. Germline CDR1 and CDR2: MDHEN and SYDVKM. The CDR3 region is CASSWLASSYEQYF. The CDR3 DNA is TGTGCCAGCAGTTGGCTAGCGAGCTCCTACGAGCAGTACTTC. Variable domain in full (rest from reference TRBV28 and TRBJ2-7): DVKVTQSSRYLVKRTGEKVFLECVQDMDHENMFWYRQDPGLGLRLIYFSYDVKMKEKGDIPEGYSVSREKKERFSLILESASTNQTSMYLCASSWLASSYEQYFGPGTRLTVT.